This is a list of T cell receptor beta chains from one sample in a study of shared clonotypes between healthy human individuals. Using immunoSEQ multiplex PCR, the repertoire was profiled, and TCRdb retains in-frame clones only, with some absent. The sample contains hundreds of thousands of clones, just over 95% of which appear only once. Sequencing was done on a sample of naive CD8+ T cells sorted from blood. These receptors were collected from a man aged 30-40 years in good health. Both conserved end residues are trimmed from each CDR3. The D gene is left open where the match is weak. Expanded clones are given a class, and other clones once, few, many or no size at all.

j_call clone_size v_call d_call cdr3_aa
TRBJ2-5 - TRBV7-6 TRBD2 ASSPTHGLAERPETQY
TRBJ1-4 - TRBV7-9 - ASSDTSPATNEKLF
TRBJ2-5 once TRBV15 - ATRTRETQY
TRBJ2-5 - TRBV25-1 - ASSEWLLRAGETQY
TRBJ2-1 - TRBV7-7 - ASSLGQGSYNEQF
TRBJ2-3 - TRBV9 TRBD2 ASSVVPAASGSTDTQY
TRBJ2-7 once TRBV5-4 - ASSLGTDYEQY
TRBJ2-7 - TRBV9 - ASSGTSYEQY
TRBJ2-1 - TRBV9 - ASSVWDSNEQF
TRBJ2-4 - TRBV15 TRBD1 ATSRFRDRDNIQY